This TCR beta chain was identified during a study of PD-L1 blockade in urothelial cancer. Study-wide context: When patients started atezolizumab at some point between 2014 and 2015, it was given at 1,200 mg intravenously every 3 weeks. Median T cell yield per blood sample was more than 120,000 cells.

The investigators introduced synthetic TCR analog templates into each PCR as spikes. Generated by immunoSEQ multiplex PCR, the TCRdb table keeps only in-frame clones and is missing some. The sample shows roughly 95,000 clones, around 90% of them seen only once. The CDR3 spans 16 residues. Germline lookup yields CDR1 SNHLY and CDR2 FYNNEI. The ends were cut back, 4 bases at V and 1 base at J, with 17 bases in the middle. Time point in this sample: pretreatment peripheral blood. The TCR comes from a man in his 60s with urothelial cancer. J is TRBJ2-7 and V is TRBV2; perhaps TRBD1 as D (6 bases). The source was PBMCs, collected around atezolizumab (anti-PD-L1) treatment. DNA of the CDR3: TGTGCCAGCAGTGGTCCCGACAGGACGGAATCCTACGAGCAGTACTTC. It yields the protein CASSGPDRTESYEQYF.